What follows is one T cell receptor (beta chain) and its context. Trimming left V 0 bases short and J 5 bases short, with 24 bases between. From germline, CDR1 is SGDLS and CDR2 YYNGEE. The CDR3 has 19 residues. This entry is derived from a study of shared T cell receptors in the human thymus. Libraries were prepared by immunoSEQ multiplex PCR; TCRdb keeps only in-frame clonotypes and omits some of them. The data hold over 650,000 clones, with around 87% observed a single time. Another study also made use of these data, one on human thymus T cells. This second report adds: The people who donated were healthy Finnish babies having corrective surgery for congenital heart defects. Thymus was obtained from resections taken during corrective heart surgery. Within thymic and blood repertoires, V and J gene usage appeared to be biased. Thymic repertoires of unrelated individuals were reported in related research to overlap highly.

The J gene is TRBJ2-1, the V gene TRBV9, with D possibly TRBD1 on 5 matching bases. The clonotype comes from a boy younger than two with a congenital heart defect. Sequenced sample: thymocytes. This CDR3 is CASSVGYRCGPADNNEQFF. DNA of the CDR3: TGTGCCAGCAGCGTAGGGTATCGTTGCGGCCCGGCGGACAACAATGAGCAGTTCTTC. Full variable domain (rest looked up from reference TRBV9 and TRBJ2-1): DSGVTQTPKHLITATGQRVTLRCSPRSGDLSVYWYQQSLDQGLQFLIQYYNGEERAKGNILERFSAQQFPDLHSELNLSSLELGDSALYFCASSVGYRCGPADNNEQFFGPGTRLTVL.